This is a list of T cell receptor beta chains from one sample in a study of neurological immune-mediated disorders. Via MiXCR, TCRdb re-called the 5' RACE reads, giving one row per CDR3 protein. The repertoire holds under 90,000 distinct CDR3 sequences, 10% seen once, with 8.5% to 10% in the top ten. The material sequenced was PBMCs. Every receptor here comes from a man in his thirties or forties in good health. Both conserved end residues are part of each CDR3. The D gene is left open where the match is weak. Some rows mark clone size as missing; the rest say once, few, many or name a class of expanded clone.

size: many
J: TRBJ2-7
D: NA
V: TRBV7-2
DNA: TGTGCCAGCAGCTTAACTAGCTTCTCCTACGAGCAGTACTTC
CDR3: CASSLTSFSYEQYF

size: NA
J: TRBJ1-5
D: NA
V: TRBV18
DNA: TGTGCCAGCTCACCACCGGGACGGACTAGCAATCAGCCCCAGCATTTT
CDR3: CASSPPGRTSNQPQHF

size: many
J: TRBJ1-2
D: NA
V: TRBV27
DNA: TGTGCCAGCAGTTTAACGGCGAGTAACTCCTATGGCTACACCTTC
CDR3: CASSLTASNSYGYTF

size: many
J: TRBJ1-5
D: NA
V: TRBV20-1
DNA: TGCAGTGCTAGACTGGTGACAGGAAACAATCAGCCCCAGCATTTT
CDR3: CSARLVTGNNQPQHF

size: many
J: TRBJ2-7
D: NA
V: TRBV28
DNA: TGTGCCAGCAGCCTACCACAGGGCTACGAGCAGTACTTC
CDR3: CASSLPQGYEQYF

size: many
J: TRBJ2-1
D: TRBD2
V: TRBV10-3
DNA: TGTGCCATCAGGGTCGCGGGAGGGCTGAATGAGCAGTTCTTC
CDR3: CAIRVAGGLNEQFF

size: few
J: TRBJ2-3
D: TRBD2
V: TRBV5-5
DNA: TGTGCCAGCAGGCCTCTAGCGGGAGTAAGCACAGATACGCAGTATTTT
CDR3: CASRPLAGVSTDTQYF

size: many
J: TRBJ2-1
D: NA
V: TRBV5-5
DNA: TGTGCCAGCAGCCAACTAGGCTACAATGAGCAGTTCTTC
CDR3: CASSQLGYNEQFF

size: many
J: TRBJ2-7
D: TRBD2
V: TRBV12-3/TRBV12-4
DNA: TGTGCCAGCACCCGCGGGGGGTACGAGCAGTACTTC
CDR3: CASTRGGYEQYF

size: many
J: TRBJ2-1
D: TRBD2
V: TRBV2
DNA: TGTGCCAGCAGTGACTCAGGGACTAGCGGCAACGGGCAGTTCTTC
CDR3: CASSDSGTSGNGQFF

size: many
J: TRBJ2-7
D: NA
V: TRBV4-2
DNA: TGTGCCAGCAGCCAAGAGCGGACCGACTACTACGAGCAGTACTTC
CDR3: CASSQERTDYYEQYF

size: many
J: TRBJ2-7
D: TRBD2
V: TRBV10-3
DNA: TGTGCCATCAGTGAACCCAGCGGGAGATCCTACGAGCAGTACTTC
CDR3: CAISEPSGRSYEQYF

size: many
J: TRBJ2-3
D: TRBD2
V: TRBV7-8
DNA: TGTGCCAGCAGCTTATTTCGGGAGGGCCCAGATACGCAGTATTTT
CDR3: CASSLFREGPDTQYF

size: once
J: TRBJ2-1
D: NA
V: TRBV6-5
DNA: TGTGCCAGCAGTTACTTCCACAGGGTACCCTTGGATGAGCAGTTCTTC
CDR3: CASSYFHRVPLDEQFF

size: NA
J: TRBJ2-1
D: NA
V: TRBV19
DNA: TGTGCCAGTAGTATAGTAAGTGGGAGGAATGAGCAGTTCTTC
CDR3: CASSIVSGRNEQFF

size: few
J: TRBJ2-7
D: TRBD1
V: TRBV11-2
DNA: TGTGCCAGCAGCCACCGCGGACAGGGCTACGAGCAGTACTTC
CDR3: CASSHRGQGYEQYF

size: many
J: TRBJ2-2
D: TRBD1
V: TRBV12-3/TRBV12-4
DNA: TGTGCCAGCACGGTAAAAACAGGGGCAACCGGGGAGCTGTTTTTT
CDR3: CASTVKTGATGELFF

size: few
J: TRBJ2-5
D: NA
V: TRBV5-6
DNA: TGTGCCAGCAGCCCGCGGCCGGAAGCGACCCAGTACTTC
CDR3: CASSPRPEATQYF

size: many
J: TRBJ2-5
D: TRBD1
V: TRBV28
DNA: TGTGCCAGCAGTAAGGGACAGGAGCAAGAGACCCAGTACTTC
CDR3: CASSKGQEQETQYF